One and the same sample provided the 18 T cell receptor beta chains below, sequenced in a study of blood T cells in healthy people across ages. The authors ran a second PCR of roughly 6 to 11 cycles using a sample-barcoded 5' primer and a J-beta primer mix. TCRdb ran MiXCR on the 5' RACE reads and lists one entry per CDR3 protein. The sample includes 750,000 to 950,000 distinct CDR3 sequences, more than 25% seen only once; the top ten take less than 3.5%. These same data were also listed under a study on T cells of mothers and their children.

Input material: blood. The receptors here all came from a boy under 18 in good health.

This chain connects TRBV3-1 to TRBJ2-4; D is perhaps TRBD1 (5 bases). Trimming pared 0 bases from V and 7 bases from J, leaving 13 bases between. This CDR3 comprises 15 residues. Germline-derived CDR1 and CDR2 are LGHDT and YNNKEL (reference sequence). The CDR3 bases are TGTGCCAGCAGCCAAGATTGGGGCCAGGGTAACATTCAGTACTTC. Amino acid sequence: CASSQDWGQGNIQYF. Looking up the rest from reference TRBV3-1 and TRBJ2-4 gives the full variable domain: DTAVSQTPKYLVTQMGNDKSIKCEQNLGHDTMYWYKQDSKKFLKIMFSYNNKELIINETVPNRFSPKSPDKAHLNLHINSLELGDSAVYFCASSQDWGQGNIQYFGAGTRLSVL.

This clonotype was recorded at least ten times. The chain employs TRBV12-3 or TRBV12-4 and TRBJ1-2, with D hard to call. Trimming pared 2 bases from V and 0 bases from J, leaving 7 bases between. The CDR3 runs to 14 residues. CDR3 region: CASSLRTANYGYTF. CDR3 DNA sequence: TGTGCCAGCAGTTTAAGGACGGCTAACTATGGCTACACCTTC.

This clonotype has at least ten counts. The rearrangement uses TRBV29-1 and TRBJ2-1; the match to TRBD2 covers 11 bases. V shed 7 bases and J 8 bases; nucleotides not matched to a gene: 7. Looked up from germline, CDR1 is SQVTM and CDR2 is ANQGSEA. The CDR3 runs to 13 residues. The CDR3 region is CSGYGTSGDEQFF. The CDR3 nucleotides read TGCAGCGGCTACGGGACTAGCGGAGATGAGCAGTTCTTC.

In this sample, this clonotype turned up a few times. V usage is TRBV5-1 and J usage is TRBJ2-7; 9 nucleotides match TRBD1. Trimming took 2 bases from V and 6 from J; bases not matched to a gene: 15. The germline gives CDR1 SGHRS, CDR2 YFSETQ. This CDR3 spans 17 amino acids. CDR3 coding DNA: TGCGCCAGCAGCTTTACAGCCCGGGACAGGGTTCAAGGCGAGCAGTACTTC. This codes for CASSFTARDRVQGEQYF.

CDR3 loop: CSARGRRSERSYTF. CDR3 bases: TGCAGTGCTAGAGGTCGCAGGTCGGAGCGGAGCTACACCTTC. J is TRBJ1-2 and V is TRBV20-1, with D hard to call. Trimming shortened V by 1 base and J by 9 bases, and 18 bases separated the two germline ends. Germline V gene data show CDR1 as DFQATT and CDR2 as SNEGSKA (reference sequence). This CDR3 region has 14 residues.

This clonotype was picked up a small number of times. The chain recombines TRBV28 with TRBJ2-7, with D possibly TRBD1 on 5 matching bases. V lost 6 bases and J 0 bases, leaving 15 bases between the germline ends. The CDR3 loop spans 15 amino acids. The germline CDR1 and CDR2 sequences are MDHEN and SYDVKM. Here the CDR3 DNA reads TGTGCCAGCAGCCTCGAGAAGGGGTTCTCCTACGAGCAGTACTTC. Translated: CASSLEKGFSYEQYF. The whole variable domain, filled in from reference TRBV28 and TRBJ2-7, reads DVKVTQSSRYLVKRTGEKVFLECVQDMDHENMFWYRQDPGLGLRLIYFSYDVKMKEKGDIPEGYSVSREKKERFSLILESASTNQTSMYLCASSLEKGFSYEQYFGPGTRLTVT.

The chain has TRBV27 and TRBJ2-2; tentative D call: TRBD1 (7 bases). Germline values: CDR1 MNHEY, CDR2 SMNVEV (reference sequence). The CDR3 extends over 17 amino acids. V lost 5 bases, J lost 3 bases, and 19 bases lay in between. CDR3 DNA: TGTGCCAGCAGTAGTGCCCAGGGGGGCTCGTACACCGGGGAGCTGTTTTTT. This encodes CASSSAQGGSYTGELFF.

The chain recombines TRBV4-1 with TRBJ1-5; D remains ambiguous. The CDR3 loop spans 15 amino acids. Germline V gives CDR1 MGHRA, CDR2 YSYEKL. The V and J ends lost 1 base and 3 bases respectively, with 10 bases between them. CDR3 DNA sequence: TGCGCCAGCAGCCAAGGGCGGCAGGTCAATCAGCCCCAGCATTTT. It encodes CASSQGRQVNQPQHF.

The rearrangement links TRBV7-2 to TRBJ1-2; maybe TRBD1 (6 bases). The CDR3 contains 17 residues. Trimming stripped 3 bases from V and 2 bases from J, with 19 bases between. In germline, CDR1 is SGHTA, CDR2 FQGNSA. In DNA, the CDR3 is TGTGCCAGCAGCTTCCGACAGGAGACCAGCTTGAACTATGGCTACACCTTC. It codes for CASSFRQETSLNYGYTF. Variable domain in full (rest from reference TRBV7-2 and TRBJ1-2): GAGVSQSPSNKVTEKGKDVELRCDPISGHTALYWYRQSLGQGLEFLIYFQGNSAPDKSGLPSDRFSAERTGGSVSTLTIQRTQQEDSAVYLCASSFRQETSLNYGYTFGSGTRLTVV.

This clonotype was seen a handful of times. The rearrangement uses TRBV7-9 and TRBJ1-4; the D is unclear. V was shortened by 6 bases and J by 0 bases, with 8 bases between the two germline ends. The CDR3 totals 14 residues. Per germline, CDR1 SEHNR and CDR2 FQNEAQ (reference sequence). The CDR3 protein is CASSDGSTNEKLFF. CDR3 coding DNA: TGTGCCAGCAGTGACGGTTCAACTAATGAAAAACTGTTTTTT.

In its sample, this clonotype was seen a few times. The CDR3 DNA is TGTGCCAGCAGTGGTAGAGGGTTTGAGACCCAGTACTTC. Residues: CASSGRGFETQYF. The rearrangement uses TRBV27 and TRBJ2-5; TRBD2 might be the D (5 bases). The CDR3 runs to 13 residues. Germline V lookup: CDR1 MNHEY, CDR2 SMNVEV (reference sequence). V lost 5 bases and J 5 bases, leaving 12 bases between the germline ends.

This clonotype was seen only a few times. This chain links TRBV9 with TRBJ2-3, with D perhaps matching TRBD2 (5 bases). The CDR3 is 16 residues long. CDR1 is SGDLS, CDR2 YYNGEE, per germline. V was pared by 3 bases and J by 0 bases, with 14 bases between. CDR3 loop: CASSEGPRGSTDTQYF. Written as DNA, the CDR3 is TGTGCCAGCAGCGAGGGCCCCCGAGGGAGCACAGATACGCAGTATTTT.

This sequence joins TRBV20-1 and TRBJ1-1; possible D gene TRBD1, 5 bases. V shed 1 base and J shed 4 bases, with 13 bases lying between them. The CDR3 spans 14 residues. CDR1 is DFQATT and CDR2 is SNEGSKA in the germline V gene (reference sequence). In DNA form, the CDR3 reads TGCAGTGCTAGAGCCGTCCGGGGCGGCACTGAAGCTTTCTTT. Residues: CSARAVRGGTEAFF.

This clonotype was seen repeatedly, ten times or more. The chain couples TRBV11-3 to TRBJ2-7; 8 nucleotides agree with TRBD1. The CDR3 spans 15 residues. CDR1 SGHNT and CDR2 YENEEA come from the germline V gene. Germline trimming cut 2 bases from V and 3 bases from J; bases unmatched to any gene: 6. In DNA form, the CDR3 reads TGTGCCAGCAGCTTACATCTACAGGGGGGCTACGAGCAGTACTTC. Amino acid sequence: CASSLHLQGGYEQYF.

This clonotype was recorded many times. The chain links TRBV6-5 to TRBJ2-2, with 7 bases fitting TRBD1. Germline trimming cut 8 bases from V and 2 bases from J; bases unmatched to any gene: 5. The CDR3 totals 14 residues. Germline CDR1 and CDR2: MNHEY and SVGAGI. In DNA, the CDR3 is TGTGCCAGCTCATGGGACAGAAACACCGGGGAGCTGTTTTTT. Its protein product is CASSWDRNTGELFF.

CDR3 sequence (DNA): TGTGCCAGCAGCTCCTACGTAGCGGGGGGCTCAGTCCTAACAACCTACGAGCAGTACTTC. Its protein is CASSSYVAGGSVLTTYEQYF. The rearrangement links TRBV7-6 to TRBJ2-7, with 10 bases that match TRBD2. Germline CDR1 SGHVS, CDR2 FNYEAQ. The CDR3 loop spans 20 amino acids. V was pared by 4 bases and J by 2 bases, with 20 bases of the junction left unmatched.

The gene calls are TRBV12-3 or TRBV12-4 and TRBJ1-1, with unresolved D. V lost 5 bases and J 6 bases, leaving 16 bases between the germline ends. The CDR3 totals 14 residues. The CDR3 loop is CASSPPGVGPEAFF. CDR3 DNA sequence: TGTGCCAGCAGTCCCCCTGGAGTCGGGCCTGAAGCTTTCTTT.

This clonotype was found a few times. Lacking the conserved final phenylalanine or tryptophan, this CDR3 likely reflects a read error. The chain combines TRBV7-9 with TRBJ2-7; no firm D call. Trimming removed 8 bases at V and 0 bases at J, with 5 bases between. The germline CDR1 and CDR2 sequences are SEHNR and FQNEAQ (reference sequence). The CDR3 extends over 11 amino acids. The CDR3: CASQSSYEQYL. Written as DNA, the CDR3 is TGTGCCAGCCAGTCCTCCTACGAGCAGTACCTC.